A single sample gave rise to the 9 T cell receptor beta chains below, sequenced in a study of T cell responses to AZD1222 COVID-19 vaccine. Libraries were prepared by immunoSEQ multiplex PCR; TCRdb keeps only in-frame clonotypes and omits some of them. The table shows some 160,000 clones, with approximately 90% occurring only once. Material: peripheral blood, obtained 28 days after the second AZD1222 dose. The receptors shown here come from an adult who received the AZD1222 COVID-19 vaccine.

The rearrangement uses TRBV5-4 and TRBJ1-3, with 7 bases lining up with TRBD1. This CDR3 contains 17 residues. Germline V lookup: CDR1 SGHNT, CDR2 YYREEE (reference sequence). V shed 3 bases and J 0 bases; nucleotides not matched to a gene: 9. CDR3 loop: CASSYTGTVNSGNTIYF. DNA for the CDR3: TGTGCCAGCAGCTATACCGGGACAGTGAACTCTGGAAACACCATATATTTT.

This clone has just a few counts. This sequence joins TRBV20-1 and TRBJ1-1; D is uncertain. V shed 0 bases and J shed 7 bases, with 6 bases lying between them. The CDR3 runs 11 residues. Germline V gives CDR1 DFQATT, CDR2 SNEGSKA (reference sequence). Here the CDR3 DNA reads TGCAGTGCTAGAGATCGTTATGAAGCTTTCTTT. It encodes CSARDRYEAFF.

This chain uses TRBV27 with TRBJ1-6; TRBD1 agrees at 7 bases. The trim removed 5 bases at V and 5 bases at J, leaving 3 bases unmatched. The V gene's germline CDR1 is MNHEY and CDR2 SMNVEV (reference sequence). The length of the CDR3 is 14 residues. The CDR3 DNA is TGTGCCAGCAGTGTCAGGGGGGATAATTCACCCCTCCACTTT. This gives the protein CASSVRGDNSPLHF.

The CDR3: CASFSILPAGRTGNTIYF. CDR3 nucleotides: TGTGCCAGCTTTTCGATCCTTCCAGCGGGCCGTACTGGAAACACCATATATTTT. The chain employs TRBV11-2 and TRBJ1-3; D not resolved. The V gene's germline CDR1 is SGHAT and CDR2 FQNNGV. The ends were cut back, 8 bases at V and 2 bases at J, with 25 bases in the middle. This CDR3 has 18 amino acids.

The chain employs TRBV10-3 and TRBJ1-1; 7 bases fit TRBD1. Unmatched junction bases numbered 13, after V lost 8 bases and J lost 1 base. Germline CDR1 is ENHRY and CDR2 is SYGVKD. CDR3 length: 16 residues. The CDR3 nucleotides are TGTGCCATCGCTGCGGGCAGGGGGGTTACGAACACTGAAGCTTTCTTT. It encodes CAIAAGRGVTNTEAFF.

The chain couples TRBV5-5 to TRBJ1-2, with D possibly matching TRBD1 (5 bases). This CDR3 is built from 17 residues. Trimming took 4 bases from V and 0 from J, leaving 19 bases between them. Germline loops: CDR1 SGHKS, CDR2 YYEKEE (reference sequence). CDR3 sequence (DNA): TGTGCCAGCAGCCTAGGACACCCGCTCCTCTCTAACTATGGCTACACCTTC. Amino acid sequence: CASSLGHPLLSNYGYTF.

This chain uses TRBV19 with TRBJ1-1; perhaps TRBD1 as D (5 bases). CDR3 length equals 13 residues. Between the trimmed V and J ends, which lost 7 bases and 4 bases, there was a span of 13 bases. Germline CDR1 is LNHDA and CDR2 is SQIVND (reference sequence). The CDR3 nucleotides are TGTGCCAGTAATCGGGGCGCGGGCACTGAAGCTTTCTTT. This translates into CASNRGAGTEAFF. Full variable domain (rest looked up from reference TRBV19 and TRBJ1-1): DGGITQSPKYLFRKEGQNVTLSCEQNLNHDAMYWYRQDPGQGLRLIYYSQIVNDFQKGDIAEGYSVSREKKESFPLTVTSAQKNPTAFYLCASNRGAGTEAFFGQGTRLTVV.

This clone was counted a single time. The rearrangement uses TRBV29-1 and TRBJ1-2; D unresolved. Germline-derived CDR1 and CDR2 are SQVTM and ANQGSEA. CDR3 length: 13 amino acids. The V end was cut by 6 bases, the J end by 8 bases, with 19 bases between. The CDR3 here is CSVRRYKEYGYTF. The CDR3 DNA reads as TGCAGCGTCCGAAGGTACAAGGAATACGGCTACACCTTC. Full variable domain (rest looked up from reference TRBV29-1 and TRBJ1-2): SAVISQKPSRDICQRGTSLTIQCQVDSQVTMMFWYRQQPGQSLTLIATANQGSEATYESGFVIDKFPISRPNLTFSTLTVSNMSPEDSSIYLCSVRRYKEYGYTFGSGTRLTVV.

The chain combines TRBV19 with TRBJ2-2, with 7 bases fitting TRBD2. CDR1 is LNHDA, CDR2 SQIVND, per germline (reference sequence). There are 16 residues in the CDR3. V trimming: 3 bases; J trimming: 1 base; junction bases outside the gene matches: 5. The CDR3 nucleotides are TGTGCCAGTAGTATGAGCGGGGTGCGGAACACCGGGGAGCTGTTTTTT. It specifies CASSMSGVRNTGELFF.